The present T cell receptor (beta chain) was sequenced within a study of metastatic and nonmetastatic thyroid tumors. Looking at the study overall: Peripheral blood and tumor or nodule samples from malignant and benign thyroid patients were compared.

Study processing details: It was from CDR3 differences across clinicopathological groups that a distant-metastasis classifier for papillary thyroid cancer was built. TCRdb re-called the PCR reads via MiXCR. TCRdb, rather than the study authors, made the V and J calls. The top ten clones hold 20% to 25% of a sample with about 62,000 clones, just over 4% of them seen once. Remarks on this clone: One junction end does not reproduce the germline sequence, and a read error may be involved.

Patients had received no treatment of any kind before thyroid surgery. The germline V gene has CDR1 MNHNS and CDR2 SASEGT. This CDR3 is 15 amino acids long. The sequencing sample was made of blood. The gene calls are TRBV6-1 and TRBJ1-2; 7 positions agree with TRBD1. This receptor was obtained from a female donor with papillary thyroid cancer or a benign thyroid nodule (not recorded which). Some clones in this sample may be carry-over from other donors' samples. CDR3 amino acids: CASSESQGVGYCYTF. The CDR3 DNA is TGTGCCAGCAGTGAATCGCAGGGGGTGGGCTATTGCTACACCTTC.